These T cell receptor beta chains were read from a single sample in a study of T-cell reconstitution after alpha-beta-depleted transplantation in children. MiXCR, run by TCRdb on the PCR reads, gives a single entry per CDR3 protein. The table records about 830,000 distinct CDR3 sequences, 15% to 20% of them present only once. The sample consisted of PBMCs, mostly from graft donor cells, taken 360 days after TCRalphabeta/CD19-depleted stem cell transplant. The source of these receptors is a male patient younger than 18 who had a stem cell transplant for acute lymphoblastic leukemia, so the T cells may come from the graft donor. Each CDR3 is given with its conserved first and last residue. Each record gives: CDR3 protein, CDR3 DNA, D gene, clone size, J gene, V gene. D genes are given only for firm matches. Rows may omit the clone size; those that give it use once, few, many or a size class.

CDR3 protein: CSARGSGYNEQFF
CDR3 DNA: TGCAGTGCTAGGGGGAGCGGATACAATGAGCAGTTCTTC
D gene: -
clone size: -
J gene: TRBJ2-1
V gene: TRBV20-1

CDR3 protein: CATSDSPGRGLYNEQFF
CDR3 DNA: TGTGCCACCAGTGATTCCCCCGGGAGGGGCCTCTACAATGAGCAGTTCTTC
D gene: TRBD2
clone size: many
J gene: TRBJ2-1
V gene: TRBV24-1

CDR3 protein: CASGSALPRTDTQYF
CDR3 DNA: TGCGCCAGCGGAAGTGCCTTACCCCGCACAGATACGCAGTATTTT
D gene: -
clone size: -
J gene: TRBJ2-3
V gene: TRBV5-1

CDR3 protein: CASSLNPGLAGGPTYNEQFF
CDR3 DNA: TGTGCCAGCAGCTTGAATCCGGGACTAGCGGGAGGGCCGACCTACAATGAGCAGTTCTTC
D gene: TRBD2
clone size: -
J gene: TRBJ2-1
V gene: TRBV27

CDR3 protein: CSVGSQNTDTQYF
CDR3 DNA: TGCAGCGTTGGAAGTCAAAACACAGATACGCAGTATTTT
D gene: -
clone size: -
J gene: TRBJ2-3
V gene: TRBV29-1

CDR3 protein: CASSYSPGLAGSSYNEQFF
CDR3 DNA: TGTGCCAGCAGTTACTCACCCGGACTAGCGGGAAGCTCCTACAATGAGCAGTTCTTC
D gene: TRBD2
clone size: -
J gene: TRBJ2-1
V gene: TRBV6-5

CDR3 protein: CASSRTSDNYNEQFF
CDR3 DNA: TGTGCCAGTAGTAGGACTAGCGACAATTACAATGAGCAGTTCTTC
D gene: TRBD2
clone size: few
J gene: TRBJ2-1
V gene: TRBV19

CDR3 protein: CASSQDLGTNEKLFF
CDR3 DNA: TGCGCCAGCAGCCAAGATCTAGGAACTAATGAAAAACTGTTTTTT
D gene: -
clone size: -
J gene: TRBJ1-4
V gene: TRBV4-1

CDR3 protein: CASSLSVLEGGSYNELFF
CDR3 DNA: TGTGCCAGCAGCCTTAGCGTCTTGGAGGGAGGATCCTACAATGAGCTGTTCTTC
D gene: -
clone size: -
J gene: TRBJ2-1
V gene: TRBV7-4

CDR3 protein: CASSFFGFGANVLTF
CDR3 DNA: TGTGCCAGCAGTTTTTTTGGGTTCGGGGCCAACGTCCTGACTTTC
D gene: -
clone size: few
J gene: TRBJ2-6
V gene: TRBV12-3/TRBV12-4

CDR3 protein: CASSEEAAPQHF
CDR3 DNA: TGTGCCAGCAGTGAAGAGGCAGCTCCCCAGCATTTT
D gene: -
clone size: few
J gene: TRBJ1-5
V gene: TRBV2

CDR3 protein: CASSFPAGGTYGYTF
CDR3 DNA: TGTGCCAGCAGCTTCCCAGCAGGGGGGACCTATGGCTACACCTTC
D gene: TRBD1
clone size: few
J gene: TRBJ1-2
V gene: TRBV11-2

CDR3 protein: CSVAWSENPTEAFF
CDR3 DNA: TGCAGCGTAGCCTGGTCGGAGAACCCTACTGAAGCTTTCTTT
D gene: -
clone size: -
J gene: TRBJ1-1
V gene: TRBV29-1

CDR3 protein: CASSLDRGRSQPQHF
CDR3 DNA: TGTGCCAGCAGTTTAGACAGGGGAAGATCTCAGCCCCAGCATTTT
D gene: TRBD1
clone size: -
J gene: TRBJ1-5
V gene: TRBV12-3/TRBV12-4